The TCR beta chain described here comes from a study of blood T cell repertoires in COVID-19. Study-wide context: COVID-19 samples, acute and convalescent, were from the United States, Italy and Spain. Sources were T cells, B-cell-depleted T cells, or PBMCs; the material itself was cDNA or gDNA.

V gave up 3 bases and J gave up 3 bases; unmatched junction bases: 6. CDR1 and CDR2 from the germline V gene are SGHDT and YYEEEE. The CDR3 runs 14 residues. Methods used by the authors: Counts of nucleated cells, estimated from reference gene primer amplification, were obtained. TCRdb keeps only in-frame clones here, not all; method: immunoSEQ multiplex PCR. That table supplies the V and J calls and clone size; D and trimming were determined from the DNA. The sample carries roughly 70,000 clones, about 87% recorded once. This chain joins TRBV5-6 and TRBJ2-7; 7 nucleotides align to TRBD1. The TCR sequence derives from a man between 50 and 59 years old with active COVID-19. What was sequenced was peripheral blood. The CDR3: CASSSTGYGYEQYF. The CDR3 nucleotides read TGTGCCAGCAGCTCGACAGGGTACGGCTACGAGCAGTACTTC.